The clone carrying this T cell receptor beta chain was detected ten times or more. TCR beta CDR3 regions were amplified from RNA transcripts. The study used the HTBI primer set for a first-round RT-PCR of the TCR CDR3. TCRdb independently ran MiXCR on the multiplex PCR reads; one entry per CDR3 protein. The sample has about 350,000 distinct CDR3 sequences; 14% are singletons. The data originate from a study of T cells in Graves' hyperthyroidism and ophthalmopathy. Germline-derived CDR1 and CDR2 are MNHEY and SMNVEV (reference sequence). The V segment lost 8 bases and the J segment 7 bases; nucleotides outside the gene matches: 7. The CDR3 runs to 14 residues.

This chain links TRBV27 with TRBJ1-6; 8 bases are shared with TRBD1. The material sequenced was blood. This TCR came from a woman in her thirties with Graves' hyperthyroidism. CDR3 loop: CASSPGTGNSPLHF. The CDR3, as DNA: TGTGCCAGCTCTCCGGGGACAGGCAATTCACCCCTCCACTTT.